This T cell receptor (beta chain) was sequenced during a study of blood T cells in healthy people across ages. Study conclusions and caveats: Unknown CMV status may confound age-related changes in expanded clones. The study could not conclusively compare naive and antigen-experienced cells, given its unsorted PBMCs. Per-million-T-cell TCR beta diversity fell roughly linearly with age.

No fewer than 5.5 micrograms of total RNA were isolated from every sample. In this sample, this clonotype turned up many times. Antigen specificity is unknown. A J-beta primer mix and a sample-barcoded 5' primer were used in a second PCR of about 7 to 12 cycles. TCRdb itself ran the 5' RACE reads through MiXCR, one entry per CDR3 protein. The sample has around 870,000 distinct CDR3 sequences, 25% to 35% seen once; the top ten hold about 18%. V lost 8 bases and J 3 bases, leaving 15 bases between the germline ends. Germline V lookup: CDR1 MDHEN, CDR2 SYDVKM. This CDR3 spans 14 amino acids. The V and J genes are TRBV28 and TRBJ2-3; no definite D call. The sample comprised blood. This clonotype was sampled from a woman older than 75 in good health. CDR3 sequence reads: CASQGWGRTDTQYF. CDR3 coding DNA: TGTGCCAGCCAAGGGTGGGGTAGGACAGATACGCAGTATTTT.